The clone carrying this T cell receptor beta chain was detected a few times. Its matching antigen is unknown. These data belong to a study of response to subunit inactivated influenza vaccine. TCRdb passed the RT-PCR reads through MiXCR, listing each CDR3 protein once. The table has more than 200,000 distinct CDR3 sequences, 10% to 15% seen once; the top ten hold roughly 7.7%. Study-wide findings and caveats: Authors proposed each seasonal influenza vaccination draws in few new T cells.

Sample: non-naive T cells sorted from PBMCs, taken less than 15 days before vaccination. This clonotype was obtained from a man aged 50 to 60 who received an inactivated influenza vaccine.

CDR3 DNA sequence: TGCGCCAGCGCTGGGGTCTCTGGGGCCAACGTCCTGACTTTC. It specifies CASAGVSGANVLTF. The J gene is TRBJ2-6, the V gene TRBV5-1; no definite D call. CDR3 length equals 14 residues. CDR1 is SGHRS and CDR2 is YFSETQ in the germline V gene. Trimming took 7 bases from V and 0 from J, leaving 8 bases between them.